The 32 T cell receptor beta chains below were found in one sample sequenced in a study of human T cells and chemical hapten exposure. This sample's time point: pre-sensitization, week 0. Treatment noted: therapeutic diphenylcyclopropenone sensitization with weekly scalp DPC. MiXCR was run by TCRdb on the RACE reads, yielding one entry per CDR3 protein. Counted here are some 360,000 distinct CDR3 sequences, less than 6.5% occurring once; the ten biggest clones make up just over 2.5%. The sequences come from whole blood, collected in connection with sensitization to the hapten diphenylcyclopropenone (DPC). All receptors derive from a woman aged 45 to 65 with alopecia areata. Some clones in this sample may be carry-over from other donors' samples.

V usage is TRBV5-1 and J usage is TRBJ2-7; D is perhaps TRBD1 (5 bases). CDR1 and CDR2 (germline): SGHRS, YFSETQ. The V and J ends lost 1 base and 3 bases respectively, with 11 bases between them. The CDR3 consists of 14 residues. The CDR3 is CASSLNSDSYEQYF. The DNA for the CDR3 is TGCGCCAGCAGCTTGAACAGTGACAGCTACGAGCAGTACTTC.

This clonotype was counted at least ten times. The genes are TRBV7-9 and TRBJ2-1, with 10 bases that match TRBD2. The germline V gene has CDR1 SEHNR and CDR2 FQNEAQ (reference sequence). The length of the CDR3 is 16 residues. V dropped 1 base and J dropped 9; count of bases not matched to a gene: 9. In DNA, the CDR3 is TGTGCCAGCAGCTTAGAAGCAAGTAGCGGGAGGCCTGAGCAGTTCTTC. As protein: CASSLEASSGRPEQFF.

This clonotype was counted between two and nine times. The CDR3 loop is CASTTRASNTEAFF. CDR3 sequence (DNA): TGTGCCAGCACCACCCGGGCCTCGAACACTGAAGCTTTCTTT. The chain employs TRBV12-3 or TRBV12-4 and TRBJ1-1; D is ambiguous. The CDR3 runs 14 residues. V lost 7 bases and J lost 1, with 13 bases in between.

The chain couples TRBV7-6 to TRBJ2-7; TRBD1 agrees at 12 bases. Germline CDR1 is SGHVS and CDR2 is FNYEAQ. J was trimmed by 3 bases and V by 3 bases; bases with no gene match: 9. There are 17 residues in the CDR3. CDR3 DNA: TGTGCCAGCAGCTTGGGACAGGGGGCCCCTTCCCACTACGAGCAGTACTTC. Its translation is CASSLGQGAPSHYEQYF. The entire variable domain, with the rest obtained from reference TRBV7-6 and TRBJ2-7, is as follows: GAGVSQSPRYKVTKRGQDVALRCDPISGHVSLYWYRQALGQGPEFLTYFNYEAQQDKSGLPNDRFSAERPEGSISTLTIQRTEQRDSAMYRCASSLGQGAPSHYEQYFGPGTRLTVT.

This chain's CDR3 is CATQTTGSEAFF. The CDR3, as DNA: TGTGCCACCCAGACGACAGGTTCTGAAGCTTTCTTT. J is TRBJ1-1 and V is TRBV6-5; weak D call: TRBD1 (6 bases). The CDR3 length is 12 residues. Germline V gene sequence: CDR1 MNHEY, CDR2 SVGAGI. The ends were cut back, 10 bases at V and 6 bases at J, with 15 bases in the middle.

The chain combines TRBV20-1 with TRBJ2-1; the match to TRBD2 covers 8 bases. This CDR3 region has 15 residues. Trimming took 0 bases from V and 1 from J; bases not matched to a gene: 2. The V gene's germline CDR1 is DFQATT and CDR2 SNEGSKA (reference sequence). The CDR3 nucleotides are TGCAGTGCTAGAGAAACTAGCGGATCCTACAATGAGCAGTTCTTC. Translated: CSARETSGSYNEQFF.

Ten or more counts support this clonotype. The V call is TRBV4-2, the J call TRBJ1-5; D might be TRBD1 (5 bases). The length of the CDR3 is 15 residues. V lost 0 bases, J lost 3 bases, and 9 bases lay in between. The germline V gene has CDR1 LGHNA and CDR2 YNFKEQ. The CDR3 DNA is TGTGCCAGCAGCCAAGATCGACAGACCAATCAGCCCCAGCATTTT. It translates to CASSQDRQTNQPQHF.

There are many counts of this clonotype. The genes are TRBV7-2 and TRBJ2-4, with TRBD1 matching 8 bases. The CDR3 covers 20 residues. The junction had 18 bases not matched to a gene; V was cut back by 5 bases and J by 0 bases. The germline V gene has CDR1 SGHTA and CDR2 FQGNSA. CDR3 DNA: TGTGCCAGCAGCCCCGACAGGGGAAGTCTGGCCCGATTAGCCAAAAACATTCAGTACTTC. This sequence encodes CASSPDRGSLARLAKNIQYF.

The sample holds many counts of this clonotype. The chain uses TRBV15 and TRBJ1-4; D is unresolved. V lost 6 bases and J lost 8, with 7 bases in between. The CDR3 runs to 11 residues. CDR1 is LNHNV and CDR2 is YYDKDF in the germline V gene (reference sequence). CDR3: CATRVQEKLFF. CDR3 DNA sequence: TGTGCCACCAGAGTACAGGAAAAACTGTTTTTT.

This clonotype was seen repeatedly, ten times or more. The junction and the germline gene differ at one end; a read error may be behind it. The rearrangement links TRBV20-1 to TRBJ2-7, with 9 bases identical to TRBD1. The CDR3 loop spans 14 amino acids. Germline CDR1 reads DFQATT; CDR2 reads SNEGSKA (reference sequence). CDR3 DNA sequence: TGCAGTGCTAGACCGGGACAGGGATCCTTCGAGCAGTACTTC. This codes for CSARPGQGSFEQYF.

Many counts were recorded for this clonotype. The chain carries TRBV15 and TRBJ2-3; possible D gene TRBD1, 6 bases. CDR3 length: 15 residues. CDR1 and CDR2 (germline): LNHNV, YYDKDF (reference sequence). V shed 2 bases and J shed 1 base, with 10 bases lying between them. The CDR3 protein is CATSRTNRGTDTQYF. In DNA, the CDR3 is TGTGCCACCAGCAGAACCAACAGGGGCACAGATACGCAGTATTTT. Full variable domain (outside the CDR3, taken from reference TRBV15 and TRBJ2-3): DAMVIQNPRYQVTQFGKPVTLSCSQTLNHNVMYWYQQKSSQAPKLLFHYYDKDFNNEADTPDNFQSRRPNTSFCFLDIRSPGLGDTAMYLCATSRTNRGTDTQYFGPGTRLTVL.

This sequence joins TRBV9 and TRBJ2-3; the match to TRBD1 covers 7 bases. Trimming at V came to 4 bases and at J to 4 bases, leaving 6 bases not matched to a gene. There are 14 residues in the CDR3. Germline assignment: CDR1 SGDLS and CDR2 YYNGEE. CDR3 loop: CASSSTGVADTQYF. The CDR3 DNA sequence: TGTGCCAGCAGCAGCACAGGGGTGGCAGATACGCAGTATTTT.

The sample holds many counts of this clonotype. V gene TRBV4-2 combines with J gene TRBJ2-5; D is unclear. V dropped 0 bases and J dropped 7 bases, with 12 bases sitting between them. The CDR3 is 14 residues long. Germline lookup yields CDR1 LGHNA and CDR2 YNFKEQ. CDR3 nucleotide sequence: TGTGCCAGCAGCCAAGATCCCTTAAGTGGGACCCAGTACTTC. This codes for CASSQDPLSGTQYF.

This clonotype was picked up a small number of times. This chain connects TRBV12-3 or TRBV12-4 to TRBJ1-4; possibly TRBD1 for D (5 bases). Trimming cost V 6 bases and J 8 bases, with 19 bases left between them. The CDR3 totals 15 residues. CDR3 amino acids: CASSPFGALREKLFF. The CDR3 DNA follows: TGTGCCAGCAGCCCCTTTGGGGCATTGAGAGAAAAACTGTTTTTT.

In this sample, this clonotype turned up a few times. In DNA, the CDR3 is TGCGCCAGCAGCTTGGTAGGGGCTATGGGGGCCAACGTCCTGACTTTC. Translating gives CASSLVGAMGANVLTF. The chain is built from TRBV5-1 and TRBJ2-6; D is possibly TRBD1 (5 bases). Trimming removed 0 bases from V and 4 bases from J, with 11 bases in between. The CDR3 extends over 16 amino acids. Germline V lookup: CDR1 SGHRS, CDR2 YFSETQ.

This clonotype has a handful of counts. The rearrangement joins TRBV4-3 to TRBJ1-1, with 7 bases identical to TRBD1. Germline loops: CDR1 LGHNA, CDR2 YSLEER. With 3 bases clipped from V and 7 bases from J, the junction kept 11 bases outside the gene matches. The CDR3 extends over 15 amino acids. Written as DNA, the CDR3 is TGCGCCAGCAGCCAGGATCGGCCCAGGGGGGGTGAAGCTTTCTTT. Protein sequence: CASSQDRPRGGEAFF.

This clonotype has at least ten counts. The rearrangement joins TRBV5-1 to TRBJ1-1, with D tentatively TRBD1 (6 bases). V was cut by 0 bases and J by 0 bases, with 12 bases left in between. CDR3 length: 16 amino acids. Germline CDR1 SGHRS, CDR2 YFSETQ. The CDR3 nucleotides are TGCGCCAGCAGCTTGGCCCCCGGACAGCTGAACACTGAAGCTTTCTTT. This codes for CASSLAPGQLNTEAFF.

This clonotype showed up just a few times. V and J are TRBV20-1 and TRBJ2-4; no clear D. The V gene's germline CDR1 is DFQATT and CDR2 SNEGSKA (reference sequence). The CDR3 runs 16 residues. Trimming took off 1 base at V and 0 bases at J, with 13 bases between the two ends. For the CDR3, the DNA is TGCAGTGCTAGAGGGCGGCGGCTGCTAGCCAAAAACATTCAGTACTTC. It translates to CSARGRRLLAKNIQYF.

This clonotype was found many times. The chain carries TRBV4-2 and TRBJ1-2; unclear D gene. Trimming cost V 1 base and J 3 bases, with 15 bases left between them. Germline assignment: CDR1 LGHNA and CDR2 YNFKEQ. The CDR3 has 16 amino acids. This chain's CDR3 is CASSQANRRADYGYTF. The DNA for the CDR3 is TGTGCCAGCAGCCAAGCAAATCGACGGGCAGACTATGGCTACACCTTC.

As to this clonotype: This may come from a read error, since a much larger clone is one base off. The V and J genes are TRBV4-1 and TRBJ1-5, with unresolved D. Germline-derived CDR1 and CDR2 are MGHRA and YSYEKL. The CDR3 sequence is 13 residues long. For the CDR3, the DNA is TGCACCAGCAGCCAAGATTGGGGTCAGCCCCAGCATTTT. This gives the protein CTSSQDWGQPQHF.

This clonotype has just a few counts. The chain links TRBV7-9 to TRBJ1-6; tentative D call: TRBD1 (5 bases). The CDR3 extends over 16 amino acids. V lost 6 bases and J 7 bases, leaving 19 bases between the germline ends. Looked up from germline, CDR1 is SEHNR and CDR2 is FQNEAQ (reference sequence). DNA for the CDR3: TGTGCCAGCAGACAATCGGGGGGAGTCGTAAATTCACCCCTCCACTTT. Its translation is CASRQSGGVVNSPLHF.

A word on this clonotype: The germline gene is not matched at one end of the junction; a read error may be the cause. This chain uses TRBV2 with TRBJ1-2, with D possibly being TRBD1 (5 bases). The length of the CDR3 is 12 residues. CDR1 is SNHLY, CDR2 FYNNEI, per germline. CDR3 sequence (DNA): TGTGCCAGCAGTGTGGACAAGGGAGGCTACCCCTTC. Translated, it gives CASSVDKGGYPF.

This clonotype was observed at least ten times. V usage is TRBV27 and J usage is TRBJ1-6; 8 bases agree with TRBD1. Germline V CDR1 and CDR2: MNHEY, SMNVEV (reference sequence). The trim removed 7 bases at V and 6 bases at J, leaving 14 bases unmatched. The CDR3 has 17 amino acids. The CDR3 nucleotides are TGTGCCAGCACCCTTATAGGGCAGGGGGCTGGTAATTCACCCCTCCACTTT. Amino acid sequence: CASTLIGQGAGNSPLHF.

Only a few counts were recorded for this clonotype. The CDR3 loop reads CASRGDTSAGSPLHF. DNA for the CDR3: TGTGCCAGCAGGGGGGACACCTCGGCGGGATCACCCCTCCACTTT. The V and J genes are TRBV2 and TRBJ1-6; D might be TRBD1 (6 bases). This CDR3 is 15 amino acids long. CDR1 and CDR2 (germline): SNHLY, FYNNEI. Trimming took off 6 bases at V and 10 bases at J, with 19 bases between the two ends.

This clonotype was found a few times. The chain has TRBV6-5 and TRBJ1-6; D unresolved. The CDR3 is made up of 14 amino acids. CDR1 and CDR2 from the germline V gene are MNHEY and SVGAGI. Trimming cost V 6 bases and J 0 bases, with 6 bases left between them. For the CDR3, the DNA is TGTGCCAGCAGGCTTAGCTCCTATAATTCACCCCTCCACTTT. The encoded protein is CASRLSSYNSPLHF.

This clonotype has more than one count but fewer than ten. This chain joins TRBV9 and TRBJ1-6; D call uncertain. CDR3 length equals 15 residues. From germline, CDR1 is SGDLS and CDR2 YYNGEE. V was pared by 4 bases and J by 9 bases, with 17 bases between. CDR3 DNA: TGTGCCAGCAGCCCCTCCCCCGGGATTCGTTCACCCCTCCACTTT. Its translation: CASSPSPGIRSPLHF.

This clonotype has at least ten counts. The V and J genes are TRBV7-2 and TRBJ2-3; perhaps TRBD2 as D (6 bases). The germline V and J ends were trimmed by 3 bases and 3 bases, with 16 bases remaining between them. CDR3 length: 16 amino acids. In germline, CDR1 is SGHTA, CDR2 FQGNSA. CDR3 coding DNA: TGTGCCAGCAGCTTCATTCGCGGGACTGGGACAGATACGCAGTATTTT. Translation gives CASSFIRGTGTDTQYF. Full variable domain (remainder filled in from reference TRBV7-2 and TRBJ2-3): GAGVSQSPSNKVTEKGKDVELRCDPISGHTALYWYRQSLGQGLEFLIYFQGNSAPDKSGLPSDRFSAERTGGSVSTLTIQRTQQEDSAVYLCASSFIRGTGTDTQYFGPGTRLTVL.

Worth noting for this clonotype: At one end the junction does not follow the germline gene, possibly because of a read error. This sequence joins TRBV28 and TRBJ1-5; D ambiguous. The germline gives CDR1 MDHEN, CDR2 SYDVKM. The CDR3 totals 12 residues. In DNA, the CDR3 is TGTGCCAGCAGACCGGGAGGAAGGTCCCAGCTTTTT. It translates to CASRPGGRSQLF.

This clonotype showed up just a few times. The chain combines TRBV11-2 with TRBJ2-7; 7 bases line up with TRBD2. Trimming took 2 bases from V and 3 from J; bases not matched to a gene: 7. The CDR3 has 15 residues. CDR1 is SGHAT, CDR2 FQNNGV, per germline. The CDR3 here is CASSLWASGNYEQYF. DNA of the CDR3: TGTGCCAGCAGCTTATGGGCTAGCGGAAACTACGAGCAGTACTTC.

V gene TRBV20-1 combines with J gene TRBJ1-3; D ambiguous. This CDR3 has 15 amino acids. The germline CDR1 and CDR2 sequences are DFQATT and SNEGSKA (reference sequence). V dropped 6 bases and J dropped 0 bases, with 15 bases sitting between them. The CDR3 loop is CSALGDRVSGNTIYF. The CDR3 DNA is TGCAGTGCCCTGGGAGACCGGGTCTCTGGAAACACCATATATTTT.

This clonotype was seen many times. V and J are TRBV2 and TRBJ1-2; D unresolved. CDR1 is SNHLY and CDR2 is FYNNEI in the germline V gene. Trimming cost V 7 bases and J 5 bases, with 14 bases left between them. CDR3 size: 13 residues. Here the CDR3 reads CASTVTPGYGYTF. DNA for the CDR3: TGTGCCAGCACCGTCACACCGGGTTATGGCTACACCTTC.

This clonotype was detected many times. The chain has TRBV11-2 and TRBJ2-7; tentatively, D is TRBD1 (6 bases). V lost 1 base to trimming and J lost 2 bases, with 12 bases between them. CDR1 and CDR2 from the germline V gene are SGHAT and FQNNGV. The CDR3 runs 15 residues. The chain's CDR3 is CASSLVRDTPYEQYF. DNA for the CDR3: TGTGCCAGCAGCTTAGTCCGGGACACCCCCTACGAGCAGTACTTC.